The sequence of this T cell receptor (beta chain) was determined in a study of T cells in women clearing cervical HPV infection. Germline CDR1 is LNHDA and CDR2 is SQIVND (reference sequence). The CDR3 has 15 amino acids. Using immunoSEQ multiplex PCR, the repertoire was profiled, and TCRdb retains in-frame clones only, with some absent. The table lists 39,000 or so clones. About this clone: Read coverage stops 3 residues before the CDR3 terminus; the germline J gene supplies the remainder.

This receptor was obtained from a woman aged 18-70 years with a cervical HPV16 infection that either progressed to CIN3+ or cleared (not recorded which). The chain recombines TRBV19 with TRBJ1-2, with 8 bases aligning to TRBD1. Sequenced: blood buffy coat. This chain's CDR3 is CASGPGAGGTDTYTF. The sequenced part of the CDR3 DNA is TGTGCCAGCGGCCCCGGGGCAGGGGGCACAGATACC.